This T cell receptor beta chain stems from a study of tumor and adjacent non-tumor tissue in lung cancer (dated by TCRdb to 2016 to 2019). Study-wide context: Patients with adenocarcinoma (approximately 11), squamous cell carcinoma (2) and small cell lung cancer (1) were included in the cohort. Ages among the roughly 15 patients ranged from roughly 30 to 85 years, there were roughly ten men and 5 women, and disease was at TNM stage I to III. In total, sequencing yielded 125,075,908 productive TCRbeta reads, which works out to an average of approximately 4.1 million reads per sample. Bulk TCRbeta repertoires were compared between lung tumor tissue and matched distant non-tumor lung tissue obtained from under 18 lung cancer patients. For each patient, one tumor sample and one normal lung sample were taken, giving approximately 33 paired specimens that underwent TCRbeta CDR3 sequencing. On the study overall, not on this receptor specifically: Because peripheral blood was not sequenced, blood TCRbeta repertoires in the lung cancer patients of the study were not examined. Significantly higher TCR diversity (inverse Simpson) was observed in tumor tissue than in normal lung tissue (roughly 390 vs 170, P = 0.0075, Mann-Whitney U test). Only around 15 patients were included in the cohort, and the need for larger samples and more detailed clinical data was noted by the authors. TCR diversity was significantly higher in younger patients, and higher tumor TCR diversity was associated with shorter overall and disease-free survival. The methods do not name the sequencing platform or mention unique molecular identifiers. The top 100 clones accounted for a significantly larger cumulative portion of the repertoire in normal lung than in tumor tissue.

RNA was extracted from bulk unsorted tissue and checked for quality with a NanoDrop ND-1000 and an Agilent 2100. For the normal lung samples, distant non-tumor tissue was collected more than 3 cm away from the tumor edge. The donors were newly diagnosed lung cancer patients admitted for thoracic surgery in China from August to November 2014 who had not received prior chemotherapy. Patients who had received previous radiotherapy or chemotherapy, or who had another concurrent cancer, were excluded from the study. Surgical tissue pieces of roughly 1-2 cm3 were preserved in RNAlater solution and stored at -80 °C until use. This clonotype has a handful of counts. Its antigen is unknown. Being one base from a much bigger clone, this may be a read error. The method behind the library was multiplex PCR. Data came from an Illumina HiSeq 2500. TCRbeta libraries were built by three rounds of nested PCR using primers (Table S4), following protocols modified from ARM-PCR. Before sequencing, PCR products in the 200-500 bp range were cut out of the gel and cleaned up using the QIAquick gel extraction kit. The authors' pipeline ran thus. Trimmomatic was used to clean the reads, FLASH merged the cleaned reads into complete CDR3 sequences, and MiTCR assigned the sequences to V(D)J germline segments. Clonal diversity was computed as the inverse Simpson's index with VDJtools. In-frame sequences lacking a premature stop codon were counted as productive reads. TCRdb trimmed the raw reads at Q25, called clones with MiXCR and kept productive beta chains. Here each entry gathers all rows of one CDR3 protein and keeps the most common genes and DNA. It is TCRdb's table, rather than the study itself, that gives the V and J calls and clone size. Within this sample are about 75,000 distinct CDR3 sequences, with around 65% of them counted one time only. The ten largest account for approximately 30% of the sample.

The CDR3 runs 14 residues from the cysteine to the phenylalanine. Only CDR3 DNA is held: 42 bases, read in frame from base 1. Via the germline V gene, CDR1 is ENHRY and CDR2 SYGVKD. V and J lose 4 bases and 0 bases, and a span of 10 bases separates them. The rearrangement joined TRBV10-3 to TRBJ2-7, with the D gene call left open. Sequencing was carried out using distant non-tumor lung tissue. The source is a woman aged 45-59 years with non-small cell lung cancer. The base sequence is TGTGCCATCAGTGGACGGGCTAGCTCCTACGAGCAGTACTTC. Its coded protein is CAISGRASSYEQYF.